The clone carrying this T cell receptor beta chain was seen only once. The record originates from a study of OX40 agonist ivuxolimab in advanced cancers. Study in general: Participants averaged roughly 57 years of age (range 23 to 79) and were 82.7% male. Three patients, one with hepatocellular carcinoma and two with cutaneous melanoma, responded partially.

Repertoires were generated with immunoSEQ multiplex PCR, while TCRdb's copy carries only in-frame clones and drops some. The table has tens of thousands of clones, about 90% seen once; the top ten hold around 4%. The CDR3 contains 13 residues. Between the trimmed V and J ends, which lost 3 bases and 0 bases, there was a span of 2 bases. Germline assignment: CDR1 KGHSH and CDR2 LQKENI. The chain employs TRBV18 and TRBJ2-2, with D unclear. The sample in question was CD4+ or CD8+ T cells sorted from blood, obtained in a trial of the OX40 agonist ivuxolimab. The TCR comes from an adult with an advanced solid tumor such as melanoma, head and neck, liver or kidney cancer. The DNA for the CDR3 is TGTGCCAGCTCACCCCCGAACACCGGGGAGCTGTTTTTT. The encoded protein is CASSPPNTGELFF.